Following are 31 T cell receptor beta chains from one sample sequenced in a study of blood T cell repertoires in COVID-19 (dated by TCRdb to 2019 to 2021). The library was generated by the immunoSEQ multiplex PCR assay. TCRdb retrieved this table from immuneACCESS and kept in-frame rearrangements only. Not all clones are present; in checked studies, unresolved V genes account for under half, and no reason is known for the remainder. This sample has some 140,000 clones in its table, and 65% to 90% of those were observed once. The ten largest clones add up to 12% of the sample. Sequenced sample: peripheral blood. These receptors were obtained from a woman aged 60 to 75 with COVID-19, enrolled during active disease.

V usage is TRBV20-1 and J usage is TRBJ2-7; 10 positions agree with TRBD1. Trimming removed 5 bases from V and 7 bases from J; junction bases left unmatched: 2. The germline V gene encodes CDR1 DFQATT and CDR2 SNEGSKA (reference sequence). The CDR3 is made up of 11 amino acids. CDR3 bases: TGCAGTGCTGGGACAGGGGCAGAGCAGTACGTC. Translating it yields CSAGTGAEQYV.

The chain employs TRBV27 and TRBJ1-5; no definite D call. CDR3 length: 15 residues. V was pared by 6 bases and J by 3 bases, with 15 bases between. Looked up from germline, CDR1 is MNHEY and CDR2 is SMNVEV (reference sequence). The CDR3 DNA follows: TGTGCCAGCAGCCCACCCCCCGGGTTCAATCAGCCCCAGCATTTT. Its protein is CASSPPPGFNQPQHF.

V and J are TRBV29-1 and TRBJ1-2, with D perhaps matching TRBD1 (5 bases). V was trimmed by 6 bases and J by 4 bases, leaving 15 bases between them. CDR3 length equals 13 residues. The V gene's germline CDR1 is SQVTM and CDR2 ANQGSEA. CDR3 protein: CSVLDTNTYGYTF. The CDR3 coding sequence is TGCAGCGTGCTGGACACAAATACCTATGGCTACACCTTC.

The chain employs TRBV7-9 and TRBJ2-2, with 10 bases lining up with TRBD2. Looked up from germline, CDR1 is SEHNR and CDR2 is FQNEAQ (reference sequence). There are 16 residues in the CDR3. J lost 5 bases, V lost 1 base, and 4 bases had no gene match. The CDR3 loop reads CASSLGLAGVTGELFF. The CDR3 nucleotides are TGTGCCAGCAGCTTAGGGCTAGCGGGAGTAACCGGGGAGCTGTTTTTT.

This chain joins TRBV15 and TRBJ1-5, with D perhaps matching TRBD1 (5 bases). Trimming took 1 base from V and 6 from J, leaving 16 bases between them. Germline loops: CDR1 LNHNV, CDR2 YYDKDF (reference sequence). This CDR3 contains 16 residues. Here the CDR3 reads CATSRAQGARSQPQHF. The DNA for the CDR3 is TGTGCCACCAGCAGAGCTCAAGGGGCCAGGAGTCAGCCCCAGCATTTT.

CDR3 coding DNA: TGTGCCAGCAGGCGAGGACTAAGCAATCAGCCCCAGCATTTT. Its protein is CASRRGLSNQPQHF. The chain recombines TRBV2 with TRBJ1-5, with D hard to call. The CDR3 loop spans 14 amino acids. The V gene lost 6 bases and the J gene lost 1 base, with 10 bases spanning the gap. Germline V gene sequence: CDR1 SNHLY, CDR2 FYNNEI.

The chain has TRBV3-1 (or the pseudogene TRBV3-2) and TRBJ2-1; D is possibly TRBD2 (6 bases). Germline lookup yields CDR1 LGHDT and CDR2 YNNKEL (reference sequence). This CDR3 is 15 amino acids long. The V gene lost 0 bases and the J gene lost 2 bases, with 8 bases spanning the gap. CDR3: CASSQDSSAYNEQFF. The CDR3 coding sequence is TGTGCCAGCAGCCAAGACTCTAGCGCCTACAATGAGCAGTTCTTC.

This clone was seen only a few times. The J gene is TRBJ2-7, the V gene TRBV5-4; D is perhaps TRBD1 (6 bases). The CDR3 spans 15 residues. Looked up from germline, CDR1 is SGHNT and CDR2 is YYREEE (reference sequence). The germline V and J ends were trimmed by 0 bases and 3 bases, with 13 bases remaining between them. Here the CDR3 DNA reads TGTGCCAGCAGCTTGGCCGGCCAGGGGCACTACGAGCAGTACTTC. Its translation is CASSLAGQGHYEQYF.

V is TRBV6-1 and J is TRBJ1-5, with 7 nucleotides matching TRBD1. The CDR3 has 15 residues. V lost 2 bases to trimming and J lost 7 bases; unmatched junction nucleotides: 8. Germline CDR1 MNHNS, CDR2 SASEGT. This CDR3 reads CASSELGQGVQPQHF. CDR3 nucleotide sequence: TGTGCCAGCAGTGAACTGGGGCAGGGGGTACAGCCCCAGCATTTT.

The rearrangement joins TRBV6-5 to TRBJ2-3; D perhaps matches TRBD2 (6 bases). CDR3 length equals 11 residues. Germline V CDR1 and CDR2: MNHEY, SVGAGI. The germline V and J ends were trimmed by 7 bases and 9 bases, with 11 bases remaining between them. The DNA of the CDR3 is TGTGCCAGCACCCGAGGAGGGACGCAGTATTTT. The encoded protein is CASTRGGTQYF.

The chain carries TRBV28 and TRBJ1-2, with 7 bases lining up with TRBD1. V shed 10 bases and J 3 bases; nucleotides not matched to a gene: 2. This CDR3 comprises 11 residues. CDR1 MDHEN and CDR2 SYDVKM come from the germline V gene. Here the CDR3 DNA reads TGTGCCACCGGACAGGACTATGGCTACACCTTC. It translates to CATGQDYGYTF.

The rearrangement uses TRBV27 and TRBJ1-5; D not resolved. Trimming removed 5 bases from V and 6 bases from J, with 14 bases in between. The CDR3 is made up of 14 amino acids. Germline V gene sequence: CDR1 MNHEY, CDR2 SMNVEV (reference sequence). As DNA, the CDR3 is TGTGCCAGCAGTCCCAGCTTGGGCCCTCAGCCCCAGCATTTT. Protein sequence: CASSPSLGPQPQHF.

The chain is built from TRBV2 and TRBJ1-4; D is unresolved. V was trimmed by 6 bases and J by 0 bases, leaving 11 bases between them. Germline lookup yields CDR1 SNHLY and CDR2 FYNNEI. The CDR3 consists of 15 residues. Here the CDR3 DNA reads TGTGCCAGCAGGCAAAACGGTGCAACTAATGAAAAACTGTTTTTT. It codes for CASRQNGATNEKLFF.

For this clone: Other DNA variants within this sample encode the same CDR3. CDR3 DNA sequence: TGTGCCAGCAGTGAAACTAGGGCCAGGGGGACTGAAGCTTTCTTT. This gives the protein CASSETRARGTEAFF. V is TRBV6-1 and J is TRBJ1-1; TRBD1 matches at 7 bases. Germline values: CDR1 MNHNS, CDR2 SASEGT. Losses at the gene ends were 2 bases for V and 5 bases for J; bases not matched to a gene: 8. The CDR3 sequence is 15 residues long.

In DNA, the CDR3 is TGTGCCAGCAGCCAAATCGGGGGATTGGGCAATCAGCCCCAGCATTTT. Translation: CASSQIGGLGNQPQHF. The genes are TRBV6-2 or TRBV6-3 and TRBJ1-5, with D tentatively TRBD1 (5 bases). Germline V gene data show CDR1 as MNHEY and CDR2 as SVGEGT. The CDR3 consists of 16 residues. Trimming took off 6 bases at V and 2 bases at J, with 17 bases between the two ends.

This clone was found once. The rearrangement uses TRBV12-3 or TRBV12-4 and TRBJ2-1; D gene unclear. V dropped 3 bases and J dropped 4 bases, with 7 bases sitting between them. This CDR3 comprises 13 residues. The CDR3 bases are TGTGCCAGCAGTTTCGCGTCTTACAATGAGCAGTTCTTC. Encoded protein: CASSFASYNEQFF.

V and J are TRBV7-9 and TRBJ2-1; 11 bases fit TRBD1. J gave up 7 bases and V 5 bases, and 7 bases lay outside the gene matches. Germline V gene data show CDR1 as SEHNR and CDR2 as FQNEAQ (reference sequence). The CDR3 runs 15 residues. CDR3 in amino acids: CASSPWTGGKNEQFF. The CDR3 DNA sequence: TGTGCCAGCAGCCCTTGGACAGGGGGCAAAAATGAGCAGTTCTTC.

The chain has TRBV6-5 and TRBJ2-1; weak D call: TRBD2 (5 bases). Germline V CDR1 and CDR2: MNHEY, SVGAGI. This CDR3 spans 15 amino acids. V lost 5 bases to trimming and J lost 6 bases, with 17 bases between them. This chain's CDR3 is CASSQESRSGNEQFF. CDR3 sequence (DNA): TGTGCCAGCAGTCAGGAGTCCCGGAGCGGCAATGAGCAGTTCTTC.

This chain uses TRBV6-5 with TRBJ2-7; tentatively, D is TRBD2 (6 bases). Trimming cost V 5 bases and J 6 bases, with 17 bases left between them. Germline lookup yields CDR1 MNHEY and CDR2 SVGAGI. The CDR3 totals 14 residues. The CDR3 sequence is CASSLIADLFEQYF. Written as DNA, the CDR3 is TGTGCCAGCAGTCTTATAGCGGACCTTTTCGAGCAGTACTTC.

The chain is built from TRBV10-1 and TRBJ2-1, with D possibly being TRBD2 (6 bases). The V gene's germline CDR1 is WNHNN and CDR2 SYGVQD (reference sequence). The CDR3 totals 13 residues. V was shortened by 6 bases and J by 2 bases, with 8 bases between the two germline ends. This CDR3 is CASSRETYNEQFF. The DNA for the CDR3 is TGCGCCAGCAGCCGGGAGACCTACAATGAGCAGTTCTTC.

This rearrangement joins TRBV28 to TRBJ1-1, with D unresolved. The CDR3 is 12 residues long. The germline V gene encodes CDR1 MDHEN and CDR2 SYDVKM. V was shortened by 4 bases and J by 5 bases, with 8 bases between the two germline ends. The CDR3 here is CASSSSRTEAFF. DNA for the CDR3: TGTGCCAGCAGTTCCTCCCGGACTGAAGCTTTCTTT.

J is TRBJ2-5 and V is TRBV10-1, with D possibly TRBD1 on 5 matching bases. CDR3 length: 13 residues. Trimming cost V 6 bases and J 2 bases, with 10 bases left between them. From germline, CDR1 is WNHNN and CDR2 SYGVQD (reference sequence). The CDR3 loop is CASSRVPQETQYF. Written as DNA, the CDR3 is TGCGCCAGCAGCAGGGTCCCGCAAGAGACCCAGTACTTC.

The chain carries TRBV7-3 and TRBJ2-1; 15 bases map to TRBD2. The ends lost 3 bases at V and 6 bases at J; junction bases unmatched: 0. Germline V CDR1 and CDR2: SGHTA, FQGTGA. There are 15 residues in the CDR3. The CDR3 protein is CASSLGLAGGNEQFF. CDR3 in DNA: TGTGCCAGCAGCTTGGGACTAGCGGGGGGCAATGAGCAGTTCTTC.

This chain joins TRBV11-2 and TRBJ2-1; D remains unclear. Trimming took 3 bases from V and 2 from J, leaving 8 bases between them. The CDR3 runs to 14 residues. In germline, CDR1 is SGHAT, CDR2 FQNNGV. In nucleotides, the CDR3 is TGTGCCAGCAGCTTCCTAGGCGCCTACAATGAGCAGTTCTTC. Translating it yields CASSFLGAYNEQFF.

J is TRBJ2-1 and V is TRBV11-2; 8 bases are a match to TRBD2. The J segment lost 1 base and the V segment lost 5 bases, leaving 4 bases of the junction unmatched. Per the germline V gene, CDR1 is SGHAT and CDR2 is FQNNGV. CDR3 length: 15 residues. The CDR3 here is CASSLLAGSYNEQFF. Here the CDR3 DNA reads TGTGCCAGCAGCCTCCTAGCGGGTTCCTACAATGAGCAGTTCTTC.

This chain uses TRBV12-5 with TRBJ1-4, with a possible D match to TRBD1 (6 bases). The CDR3 has 14 amino acids. Trimming took 5 bases from V and 5 from J, leaving 12 bases between them. CDR1 is LGHNT, CDR2 FRNRAP, per germline. The CDR3 DNA reads as TGTGCTAGTGGTAACGGACAGTTAAATGAAAAACTGTTTTTT. It encodes CASGNGQLNEKLFF.

V is TRBV5-1 and J is TRBJ1-1; perhaps TRBD1 as D (6 bases). Germline CDR1 is SGHRS and CDR2 is YFSETQ. The CDR3 sequence is 15 residues long. The V and J ends lost 0 bases and 1 base respectively, with 10 bases between them. As DNA, the CDR3 is TGCGCCAGCAGCTTGGGTACAGGGCGGAACACTGAAGCTTTCTTT. Translating gives CASSLGTGRNTEAFF.

This chain joins TRBV4-2 and TRBJ2-4, with 7 bases fitting TRBD1. V lost 0 bases and J lost 6; bases outside the gene matches: 5. The CDR3 consists of 15 residues. Per germline, CDR1 LGHNA and CDR2 YNFKEQ. Written as DNA, the CDR3 is TGTGCCAGCAGCCAAGACCGGGACAGAGGAAACATTCAGTACTTC. It is translated as CASSQDRDRGNIQYF.

This chain uses TRBV9 with TRBJ2-5; 7 nucleotides match TRBD2. The germline V gene encodes CDR1 SGDLS and CDR2 YYNGEE. V lost 0 bases to trimming and J lost 4 bases; unmatched junction nucleotides: 3. This CDR3 contains 14 residues. CDR3 sequence (DNA): TGTGCCAGCAGCGTAGTGGCTAGCGGAGAGACCCAGTACTTC. Amino acid sequence: CASSVVASGETQYF.

The chain is built from TRBV3-1 (or the pseudogene TRBV3-2) and TRBJ1-5, with TRBD1 matching 8 bases. Germline CDR1 LGHDT, CDR2 YNNKEL (reference sequence). CDR3 length equals 13 residues. The J segment lost 5 bases and the V segment lost 4 bases, leaving 1 base of the junction unmatched. DNA of the CDR3: TGTGCCAGCAGCCGACAGGGGTATCAGCCCCAGCATTTT. Translated: CASSRQGYQPQHF.

This chain uses TRBV27 with TRBJ2-1; D may be TRBD2 (6 bases). Trimming removed 6 bases from V and 5 bases from J, with 17 bases in between. Germline loops: CDR1 MNHEY, CDR2 SMNVEV (reference sequence). This CDR3 comprises 15 residues. The DNA of the CDR3 is TGTGCCAGCAGCCTCCCCGGGACTCCAGACAATGAGCAGTTCTTC. Translating it yields CASSLPGTPDNEQFF.